This T cell receptor (beta chain) came from a study of blood T cell repertoires in COVID-19. Study at large: Samples taken during acute and convalescent COVID-19 were collected in the United States, Italy and Spain. PBMCs, B-cell-depleted T cells, or T cells provided the cDNA or gDNA that made up the material.

In the authors' workflow: Estimation of nucleated cell counts relied on the amplification of reference gene primers. TCRdb's copy holds only in-frame clones and misses some; the assay was immunoSEQ multiplex PCR. V and J calls and clone size follow that table, whereas D and trimming were derived from the DNA. The sample lists more than 100,000 clones, approximately 89% occurring once. Trimming cost V 4 bases and J 0 bases, with 13 bases left between them. Germline loops: CDR1 WNHNN, CDR2 SYGVQD (reference sequence). This CDR3 has 15 residues. The sample was peripheral blood. The chain recombines TRBV10-1 with TRBJ2-7, with D possibly matching TRBD1 (6 bases). The TCR sequence derives from a woman older than 75 in a cohort sampled during active COVID-19. The CDR3 DNA reads TGCGCCAGCAGTGCCAACAGGGCAACCTCCTACGAGCAGTACTTC. Translated: CASSANRATSYEQYF.